Ten or more counts support the clone carrying this TCR beta chain. The antigen remains unidentified. Germline CDR1 and CDR2: SEHNR and FQNEAQ (reference sequence). Losses at the gene ends were 4 bases for V and 1 base for J; bases not matched to a gene: 3. The length of the CDR3 is 15 residues. The data stem from a study of T cell repertoires in cytomegalovirus infection. Study in general: It was the public TCR beta signatures that indicated both CMV infection and matching HLA type.

From the reads, TCRdb called clonotypes with MiXCR, one entry per CDR3 protein. The table lists more than 85,000 distinct CDR3 sequences, about 30% of them singletons. Points from the study as a whole: Using cumulative public TCR beta family frequency, the authors identified those who carried CMV together with the relevant HLA. Ex vivo responses were dominated by HLA-C-restricted CMV-specific TCR beta clonotypes.

This clonotype was sampled from a human donor in good health (CMV status not recorded). Some clones in this sample may be carry-over from other donors' samples. The sequencing used CD8+ T cells from cultured PBMCs, collected from culture after CMV antigen stimulation. The chain uses TRBV7-9 and TRBJ1-2, with 10 bases that match TRBD1. The CDR3: CASSSTGGNNYGYTF. The CDR3 nucleotides read TGTGCCAGCAGCTCGACAGGGGGCAATAACTATGGCTACACCTTC.